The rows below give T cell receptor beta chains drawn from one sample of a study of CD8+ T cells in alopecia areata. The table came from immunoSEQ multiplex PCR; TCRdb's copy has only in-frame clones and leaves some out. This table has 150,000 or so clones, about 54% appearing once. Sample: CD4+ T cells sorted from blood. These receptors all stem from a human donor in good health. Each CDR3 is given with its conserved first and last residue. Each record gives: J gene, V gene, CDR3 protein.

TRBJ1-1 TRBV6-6 CASRPDLSNTEAFF
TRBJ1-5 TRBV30 CAWSPGPSNQPQHF
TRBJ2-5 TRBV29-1 CSVEGRLAGEQYF
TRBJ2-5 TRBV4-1 CASSLALDSQQETQYF
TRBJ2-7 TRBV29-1 CSVRTPSSYEQYF
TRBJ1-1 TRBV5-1 CASSTTGLEAFF
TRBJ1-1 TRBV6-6 CASSTVSTEAFF
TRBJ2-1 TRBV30 CAWSASGIGNEQFF
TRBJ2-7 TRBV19 CASTETGSLSEQYF
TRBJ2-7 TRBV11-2 CASSLNRDYYEQYF
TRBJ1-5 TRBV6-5 CASSYLGAGQPQHF
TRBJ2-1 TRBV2 CASKAIYNEQFF
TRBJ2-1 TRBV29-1 CSGSGTSNNEQFF
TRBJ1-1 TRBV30 CAWRDRDRTNTEAFF
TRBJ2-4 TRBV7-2 CASSLQGLLAKNIQYF
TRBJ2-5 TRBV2 CASSRNPGQGETQYF
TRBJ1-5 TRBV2 CASRPDNQPQHF
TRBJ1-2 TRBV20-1 CSAPNYGYTF
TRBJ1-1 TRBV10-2 CASSVTGSGNTEAFF
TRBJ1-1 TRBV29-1 CSVRTGGTEAFF
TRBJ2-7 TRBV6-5 CASSPPSGRLGEQYF
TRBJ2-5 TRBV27 CASSLLGGRGETQYF
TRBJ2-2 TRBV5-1 CASSIQSGVRVLTGELFF
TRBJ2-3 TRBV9 CASSVGGPGTDTQYF
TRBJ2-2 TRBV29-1 CSAKLVGTAANTGELFF
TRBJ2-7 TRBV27 CASSSRSGPSYEQYF